This T cell receptor beta chain was identified in a study of regulatory T cells in long-lasting Graves disease. Study conclusions and caveats: Compared with new cases, persistent Graves' patients showed reduced TCR diversity.

The sample's time point: newly diagnosed GD, antithyroid drugs for less than 3 months. Extracted PBMC RNA gave rise to the TCR library. In its sample, this clonotype was seen many times. Its antigen remains unidentified. The CDR3 length is 16 residues. Trimming took 5 bases from V and 0 from J, leaving 16 bases between them. Germline-derived CDR1 and CDR2 are PRHDT and FYEKMQ (reference sequence). Sequencing libraries for TCR beta were prepared with iRepertoire HTBI primers and Arm-PCR of CDR3 regions. TCRdb recomputed calls from the multiplex PCR reads with MiXCR, one row per CDR3 protein. The sample records under 400,000 distinct CDR3 sequences, 16% being singletons. This sample was also put to use in a study of T cells in Graves' hyperthyroidism and ophthalmopathy. Per that paper: Blood also showed most of the thyroid clonotypes that were expanded above 0.001.

The source is a man aged 35 to 55 with Graves disease. The chain couples TRBV13 to TRBJ1-1, with D perhaps TRBD1 (6 bases). The sample here was peripheral blood mononuclear cells (PBMCs), taken at new diagnosis, from a patient treated with antithyroid drugs. CDR3 residues: CASSTKIRGMNTEAFF. In DNA form, the CDR3 reads TGTGCCAGCAGCACCAAGATCAGGGGCATGAACACTGAAGCTTTCTTT. The variable domain in full, completed from reference TRBV13 and TRBJ1-1, reads AAGVIQSPRHLIKEKRETATLKCYPIPRHDTVYWYQQGPGQDPQFLISFYEKMQSDKGSIPDRFSAQQFSDYHSELNMSSLELGDSALYFCASSTKIRGMNTEAFFGQGTRLTVV.